This T cell receptor (beta chain) is drawn from a study of shared clonotypes between healthy human individuals. Donors comprised only Caucasian adults living in Nashville, Tennessee. The germline CDR1 and CDR2 sequences are MNHEY and SVGAGI. V was trimmed by 2 bases and J by 5 bases, leaving 10 bases between them. The CDR3 totals 14 residues. General study results and limits: The study found about 5% of naive CD4 clonotypes shared across several donors.

Libraries were prepared by immunoSEQ multiplex PCR; TCRdb keeps only in-frame clonotypes and omits some of them. The table lists approximately 1,500,000 clones, approximately 97% of them singletons, with about 1.2% in the top ten. As to this clone: Its antigen is not identified.

The V call is TRBV6-5, the J call TRBJ2-1; a possible D gene is TRBD1 (6 bases). The sequenced sample consisted of naive CD4+ T cells sorted from blood. The subset is: CD45RA+ positively selected. The source is a young man in good health. In DNA form, the CDR3 reads TGTGCCAGCAGTTACCAGGACAGCGACAATGAGCAGTTCTTC. The encoded protein is CASSYQDSDNEQFF.